This T cell receptor (beta chain) was documented in a study of T-cell memory formation after mild COVID-19. Across the whole study: In these data, TCR clusters were largely donor specific. General study findings and limits: Contracting clones localized mainly to CM and EM when CD4+ and mainly to EMRA when CD8+. Clones contracting day 15 to 85 were balanced CD4/CD8; later expanders leaned CD4+. Some SARS-CoV-2-responding clones were already detected in memory before infection.

MiXCR, applied by TCRdb to the 5' RACE reads, yields one record per CDR3 protein. The table lists hundreds of thousands of distinct CDR3 sequences, more than 15% of them singletons, with around 20% in the top ten. This clonotype was counted ten times or more. Its antigen is not identified. Sequencing was performed on PBMCs or a T cell subset sorted from them (not recorded which). The source of this sequence is a man aged 18 to 29 who had mild COVID-19 (a few samples of this study predate the infection). Cell type and time point are not known.

This CDR3 reads CSVGQGFGQTQYF. CDR3 in DNA: TGCAGCGTCGGACAGGGATTTGGTCAGACCCAGTACTTC. The V gene is TRBV29-1, the J gene TRBJ2-5; 8 nucleotides match TRBD1. The CDR3 totals 13 residues. Per the germline V gene, CDR1 is SQVTM and CDR2 is ANQGSEA. Losses at the gene ends were 6 bases for V and 6 bases for J; bases not matched to a gene: 9.